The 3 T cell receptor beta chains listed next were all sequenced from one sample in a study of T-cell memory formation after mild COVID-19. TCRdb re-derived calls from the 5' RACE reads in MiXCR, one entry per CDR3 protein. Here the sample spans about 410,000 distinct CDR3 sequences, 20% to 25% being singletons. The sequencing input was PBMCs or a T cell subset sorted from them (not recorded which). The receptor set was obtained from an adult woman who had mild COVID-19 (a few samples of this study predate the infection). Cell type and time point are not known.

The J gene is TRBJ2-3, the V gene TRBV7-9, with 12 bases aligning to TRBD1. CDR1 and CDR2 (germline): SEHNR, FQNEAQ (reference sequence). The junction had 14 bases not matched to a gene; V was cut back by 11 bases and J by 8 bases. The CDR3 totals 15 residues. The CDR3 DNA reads TGTGCCCACCCTGTGGGGACAGGGGGCTCACGTACGCAGTATTTT. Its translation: CAHPVGTGGSRTQYF.

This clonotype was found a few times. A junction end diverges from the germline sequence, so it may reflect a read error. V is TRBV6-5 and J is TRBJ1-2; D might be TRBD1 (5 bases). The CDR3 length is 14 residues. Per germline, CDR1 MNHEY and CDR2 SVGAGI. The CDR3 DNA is TGTGCCAGCAGCTCGGGGGTCCCCCCTTATGGCCACACCTTC. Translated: CASSSGVPPYGHTF.

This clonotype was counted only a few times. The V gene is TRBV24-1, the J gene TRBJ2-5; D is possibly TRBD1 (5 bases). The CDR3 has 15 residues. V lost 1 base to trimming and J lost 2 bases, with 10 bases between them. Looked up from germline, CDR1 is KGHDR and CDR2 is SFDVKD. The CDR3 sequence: CATSDLRGFQETQYF. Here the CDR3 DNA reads TGTGCCACCAGTGATTTAAGGGGATTTCAAGAGACCCAGTACTTC.